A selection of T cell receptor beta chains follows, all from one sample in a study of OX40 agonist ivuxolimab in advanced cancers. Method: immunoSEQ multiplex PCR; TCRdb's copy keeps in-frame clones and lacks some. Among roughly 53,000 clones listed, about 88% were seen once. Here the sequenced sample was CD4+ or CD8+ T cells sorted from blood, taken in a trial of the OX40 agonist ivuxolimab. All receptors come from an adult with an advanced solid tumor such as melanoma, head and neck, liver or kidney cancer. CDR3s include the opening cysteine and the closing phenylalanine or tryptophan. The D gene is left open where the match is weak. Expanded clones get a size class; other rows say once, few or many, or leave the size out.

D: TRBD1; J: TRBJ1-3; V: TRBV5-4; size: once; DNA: TGTGCCAGCAGCTTGACAGGGGGTACAAACACCATATATTTT; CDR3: CASSLTGGTNTIYF
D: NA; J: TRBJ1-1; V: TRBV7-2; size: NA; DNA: TGTGCCAGCAGCCTGCAGAGGGTGAACACTGAAGCTTTCTTT; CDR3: CASSLQRVNTEAFF
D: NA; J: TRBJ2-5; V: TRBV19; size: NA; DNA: TGTGCCACCTCGACAGAGTTGAGGAAGCAGTACTTC; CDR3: CATSTELRKQYF
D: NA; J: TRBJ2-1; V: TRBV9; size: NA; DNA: TGTGCCAGCAGCGTAGCCGCCTTCGGGAGTGGGAATGAGCAGTTCTTC; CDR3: CASSVAAFGSGNEQFF
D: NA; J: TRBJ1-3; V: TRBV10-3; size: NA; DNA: TGTGCCATCAGAGGGGGCTCTGGAAACACCATATATTTT; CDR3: CAIRGGSGNTIYF
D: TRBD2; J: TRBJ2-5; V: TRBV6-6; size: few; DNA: TGTGCCAGCAGTCCTATAGCGGGGGGACAAGAGACCCAGTACTTC; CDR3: CASSPIAGGQETQYF
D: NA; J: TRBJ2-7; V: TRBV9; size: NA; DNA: TGTGCCAGCAGCCCCCAGGGGAGCTCCTACGAGCAGTACTTC; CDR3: CASSPQGSSYEQYF
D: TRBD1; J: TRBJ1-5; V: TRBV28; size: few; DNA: TGTGCCAGCAGTCCTCCGGGACAGGGGGCTGGGCAGCCCCAGCATTTT; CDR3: CASSPPGQGAGQPQHF
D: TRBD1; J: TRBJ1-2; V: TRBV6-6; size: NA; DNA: TGTGCCAGCAGGACAGGGTCTAACTATGGCTACACCTTC; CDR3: CASRTGSNYGYTF
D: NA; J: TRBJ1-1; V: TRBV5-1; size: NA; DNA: TGCGCCAGCAGCTCCGGGTCTCGGACTAACACTGAAGCTTTCTTT; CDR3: CASSSGSRTNTEAFF
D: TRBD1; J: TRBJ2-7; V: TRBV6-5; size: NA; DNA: TGTGCCAGCAGACCAGGGGGCGGTTACGAGCAGTACTTC; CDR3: CASRPGGGYEQYF
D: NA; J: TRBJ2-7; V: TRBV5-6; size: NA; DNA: TGTGCCAGCAGGGGACGGAGGAACTACGAGCAGTACTTC; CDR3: CASRGRRNYEQYF
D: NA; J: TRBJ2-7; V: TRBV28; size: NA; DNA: TGTGCCAGCAGGGAGGGCTCCTACGAGCAGTACTTC; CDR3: CASREGSYEQYF
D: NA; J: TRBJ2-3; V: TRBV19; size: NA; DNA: TGTGCCAGCGGACGGGACGCTGCCCAAGGTACGCAGTATTTT; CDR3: CASGRDAAQGTQYF
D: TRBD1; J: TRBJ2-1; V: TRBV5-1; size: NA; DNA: TGCGCCAGCAGCGTAACCGGGACAGGGAGGGGGTATGGTGAGCAGTTCTTC; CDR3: CASSVTGTGRGYGEQFF
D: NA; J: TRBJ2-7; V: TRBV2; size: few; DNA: TGTGCCACCATGGCGGGCTACGAGCAGTACTTC; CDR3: CATMAGYEQYF
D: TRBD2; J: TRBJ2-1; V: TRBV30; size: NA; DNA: TGTGCCTGGAGTGTGCGGGGGGGTTTATATCGTGAGCAGTTCTTC; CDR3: CAWSVRGGLYREQFF
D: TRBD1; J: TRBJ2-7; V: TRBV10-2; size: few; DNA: TGCGCCACCCGGCCAGGGGGTTCCTACGAGCAGTACTTC; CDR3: CATRPGGSYEQYF
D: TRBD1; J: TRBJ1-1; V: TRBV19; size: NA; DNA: TGTGCCAGTAGTGTCGACAGGGCAAGTAAAGCTTTCTTT; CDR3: CASSVDRASKAFF
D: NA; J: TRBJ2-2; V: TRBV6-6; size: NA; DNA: TGTGCCAGCAGTACCGTCCGGGGTAGCGGTACGGAGCTGTTTTTT; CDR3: CASSTVRGSGTELFF
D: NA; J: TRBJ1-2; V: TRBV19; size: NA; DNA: TGTGCCAGTAGTATAGATCACCGGACCCGCGGGTATGGCTACACCTTC; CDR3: CASSIDHRTRGYGYTF
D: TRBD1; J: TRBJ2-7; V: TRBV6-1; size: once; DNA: TGTGCCAGCAGTGGTTCCGGGACAGGGGAATACGAGCAGTACTTC; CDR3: CASSGSGTGEYEQYF
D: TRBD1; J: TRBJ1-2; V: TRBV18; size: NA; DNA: TGTGCCAGCTCACCGGGACAGGGTTCCGGCTACACCTTC; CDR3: CASSPGQGSGYTF
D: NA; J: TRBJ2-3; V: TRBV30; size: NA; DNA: TGTGCCTGGAGCGCCGGACTCTGGGGTGGCACAGATACGCAGTATTTT; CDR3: CAWSAGLWGGTDTQYF
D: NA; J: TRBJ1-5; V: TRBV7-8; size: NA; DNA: TGTGCCAGCAGTCAGTATAGCAATCAGCCCCAGCATTTT; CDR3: CASSQYSNQPQHF
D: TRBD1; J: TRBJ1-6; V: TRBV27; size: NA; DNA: TGTGCCAGCAGTTTGGGACAGGGGAGGGGATCACCCCTCCACTTT; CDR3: CASSLGQGRGSPLHF
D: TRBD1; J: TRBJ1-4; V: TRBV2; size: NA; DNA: TGTGCCAGCAAGGCGGACAGGGGAGGTGAAAAACTGTTTTTT; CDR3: CASKADRGGEKLFF
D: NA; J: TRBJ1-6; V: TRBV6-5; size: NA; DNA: TGTGCCAGCAGTTACCGTCGCAACTCCTATAATTCACCCCTCCACTTT; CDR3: CASSYRRNSYNSPLHF
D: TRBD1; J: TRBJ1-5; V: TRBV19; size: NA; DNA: TGTGCCAGTAGGGGGGACAGGGCCGACAATCAGCCCCAGCATTTT; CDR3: CASRGDRADNQPQHF